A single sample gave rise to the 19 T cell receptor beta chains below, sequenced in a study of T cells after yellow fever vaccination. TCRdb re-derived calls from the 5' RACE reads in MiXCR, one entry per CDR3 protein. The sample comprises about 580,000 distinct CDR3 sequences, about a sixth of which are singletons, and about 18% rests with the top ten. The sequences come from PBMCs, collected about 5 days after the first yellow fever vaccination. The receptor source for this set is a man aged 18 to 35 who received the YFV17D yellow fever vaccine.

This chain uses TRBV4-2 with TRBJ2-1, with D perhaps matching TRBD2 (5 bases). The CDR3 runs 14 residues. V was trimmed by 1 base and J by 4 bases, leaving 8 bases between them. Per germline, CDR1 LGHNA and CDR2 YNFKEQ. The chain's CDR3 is CASSQGRTYNEQFF. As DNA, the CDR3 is TGTGCCAGCAGCCAAGGGCGGACTTACAATGAGCAGTTCTTC.

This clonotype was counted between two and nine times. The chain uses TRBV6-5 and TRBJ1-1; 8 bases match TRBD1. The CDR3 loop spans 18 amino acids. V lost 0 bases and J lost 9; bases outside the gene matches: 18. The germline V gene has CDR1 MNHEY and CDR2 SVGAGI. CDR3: CASSYSFWAGGVESQAFF. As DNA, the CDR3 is TGTGCCAGCAGTTACTCTTTTTGGGCAGGGGGCGTCGAGTCTCAAGCTTTCTTT.

The CDR3 loop reads CASSPRGAVYNEQFF. For the CDR3, the DNA is TGCGCCAGCAGCCCCCGCGGGGCCGTCTACAATGAGCAGTTCTTC. The genes are TRBV4-1 and TRBJ2-1; D perhaps matches TRBD2 (6 bases). Germline values: CDR1 MGHRA, CDR2 YSYEKL. The CDR3 contains 15 residues. Between the trimmed V and J ends, which lost 4 bases and 3 bases, there was a span of 13 bases.

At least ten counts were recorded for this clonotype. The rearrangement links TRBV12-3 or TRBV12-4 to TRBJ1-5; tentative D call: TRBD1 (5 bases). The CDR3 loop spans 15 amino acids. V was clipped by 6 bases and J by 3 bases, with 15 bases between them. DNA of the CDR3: TGTGCCAGCAGCACTCGGGACGCAAACAATCAGCCCCAGCATTTT. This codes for CASSTRDANNQPQHF.

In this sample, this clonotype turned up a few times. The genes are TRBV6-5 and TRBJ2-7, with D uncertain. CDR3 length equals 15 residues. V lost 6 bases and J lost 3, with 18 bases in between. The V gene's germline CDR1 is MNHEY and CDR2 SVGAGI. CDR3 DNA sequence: TGTGCCAGCAGCCCACTACAAGGTGGTCTCTACGAGCAGTACTTC. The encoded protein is CASSPLQGGLYEQYF.

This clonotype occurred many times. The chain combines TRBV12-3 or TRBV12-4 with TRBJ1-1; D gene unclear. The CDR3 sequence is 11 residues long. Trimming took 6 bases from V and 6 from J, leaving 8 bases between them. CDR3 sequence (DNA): TGTGCCAGCAGCTTAACGGCTGAAGCTTTCTTT. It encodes CASSLTAEAFF.

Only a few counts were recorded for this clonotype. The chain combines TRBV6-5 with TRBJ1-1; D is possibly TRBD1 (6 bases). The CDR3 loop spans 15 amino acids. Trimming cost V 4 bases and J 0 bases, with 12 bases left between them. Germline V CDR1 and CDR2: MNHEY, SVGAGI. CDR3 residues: CASSFGGSMNTEAFF. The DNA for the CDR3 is TGTGCCAGCAGTTTCGGGGGCAGCATGAACACTGAAGCTTTCTTT.

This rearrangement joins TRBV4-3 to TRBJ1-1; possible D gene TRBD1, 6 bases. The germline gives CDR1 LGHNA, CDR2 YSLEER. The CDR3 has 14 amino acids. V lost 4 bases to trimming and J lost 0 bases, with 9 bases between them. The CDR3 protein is CASSRGGVNTEAFF. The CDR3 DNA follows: TGCGCCAGCAGCCGAGGGGGGGTGAACACTGAAGCTTTCTTT.

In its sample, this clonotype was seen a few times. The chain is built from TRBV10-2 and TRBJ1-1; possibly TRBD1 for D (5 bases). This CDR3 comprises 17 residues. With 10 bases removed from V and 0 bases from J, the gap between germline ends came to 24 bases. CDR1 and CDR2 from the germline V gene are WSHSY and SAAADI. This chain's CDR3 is CAIETSRPGTVNTEAFF. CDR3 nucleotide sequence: TGCGCCATCGAAACTTCCAGACCCGGGACGGTGAACACTGAAGCTTTCTTT.

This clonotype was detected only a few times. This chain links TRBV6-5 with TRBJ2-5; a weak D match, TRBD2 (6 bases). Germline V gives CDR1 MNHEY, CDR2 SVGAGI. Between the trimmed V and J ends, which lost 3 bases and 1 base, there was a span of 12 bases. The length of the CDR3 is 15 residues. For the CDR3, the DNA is TGTGCCAGCAGTTATTTCGGCGGGGTCCAAGAGACCCAGTACTTC. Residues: CASSYFGGVQETQYF.

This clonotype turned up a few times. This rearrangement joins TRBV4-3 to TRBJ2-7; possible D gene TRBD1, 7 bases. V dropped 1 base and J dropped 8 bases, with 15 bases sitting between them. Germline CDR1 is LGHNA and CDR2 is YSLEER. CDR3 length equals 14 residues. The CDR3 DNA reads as TGCGCCAGCAGCCAAGTCGGAGGGGGCGCGAAGCAGTACTTC. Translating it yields CASSQVGGGAKQYF.

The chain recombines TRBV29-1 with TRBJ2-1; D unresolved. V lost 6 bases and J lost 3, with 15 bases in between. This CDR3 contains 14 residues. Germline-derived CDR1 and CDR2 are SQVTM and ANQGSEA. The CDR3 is CSVLRINDYNEQFF. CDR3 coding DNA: TGCAGCGTCCTCAGAATCAACGACTACAATGAGCAGTTCTTC.

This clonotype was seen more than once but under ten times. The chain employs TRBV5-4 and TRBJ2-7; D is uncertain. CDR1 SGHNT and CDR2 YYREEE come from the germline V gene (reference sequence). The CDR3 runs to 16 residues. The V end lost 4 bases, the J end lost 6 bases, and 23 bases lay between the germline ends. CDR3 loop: CASSPMVGMAASEQYF. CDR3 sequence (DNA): TGTGCCAGCAGCCCCATGGTAGGGATGGCGGCAAGCGAGCAGTACTTC.

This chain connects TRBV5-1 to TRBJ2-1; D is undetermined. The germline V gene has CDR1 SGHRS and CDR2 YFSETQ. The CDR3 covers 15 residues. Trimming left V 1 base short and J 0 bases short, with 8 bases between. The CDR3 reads CASSLLRNSYNEQFF. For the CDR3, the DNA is TGCGCCAGCAGCTTGCTCCGAAACTCCTACAATGAGCAGTTCTTC. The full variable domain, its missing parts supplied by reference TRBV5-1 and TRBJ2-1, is KAGVTQTPRYLIKTRGQQVTLSCSPISGHRSVSWYQQTPGQGLQFLFEYFSETQRNKGNFPGRFSGRQFSNSRSEMNVSTLELGDSALYLCASSLLRNSYNEQFFGPGTRLTVL.

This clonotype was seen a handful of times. CDR3 residues: CASSAPGTGNDEQFF. The DNA for the CDR3 is TGCGCCAGCAGCGCGCCCGGGACAGGGAACGATGAGCAGTTCTTC. The V gene is TRBV5-1, the J gene TRBJ2-1, with 9 positions matching TRBD1. This CDR3 has 15 residues. The V and J ends lost 4 bases and 8 bases, in that order; junction bases with no gene match: 10. The V gene's germline CDR1 is SGHRS and CDR2 YFSETQ.

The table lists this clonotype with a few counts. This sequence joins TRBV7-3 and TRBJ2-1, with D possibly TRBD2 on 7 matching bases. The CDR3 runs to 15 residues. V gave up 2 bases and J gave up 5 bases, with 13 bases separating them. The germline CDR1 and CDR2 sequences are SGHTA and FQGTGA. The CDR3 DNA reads TGTGCCAGCAGCTTAGGGGGGGGCGACAACAATGAGCAGTTCTTC. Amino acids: CASSLGGGDNNEQFF.

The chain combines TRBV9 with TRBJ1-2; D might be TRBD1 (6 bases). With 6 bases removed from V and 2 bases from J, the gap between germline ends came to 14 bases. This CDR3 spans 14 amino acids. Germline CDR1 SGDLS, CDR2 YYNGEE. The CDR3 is CASTVGGGNYGYTF. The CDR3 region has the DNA TGTGCCAGCACCGTGGGAGGGGGGAACTATGGCTACACCTTC.

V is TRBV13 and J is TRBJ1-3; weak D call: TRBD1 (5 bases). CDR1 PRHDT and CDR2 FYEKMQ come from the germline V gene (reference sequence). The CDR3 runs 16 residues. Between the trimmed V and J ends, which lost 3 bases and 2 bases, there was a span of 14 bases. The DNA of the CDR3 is TGTGCCAGCAGCTTTGGGTGGCAGGGAACTGGAAACACCATATATTTT. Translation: CASSFGWQGTGNTIYF.

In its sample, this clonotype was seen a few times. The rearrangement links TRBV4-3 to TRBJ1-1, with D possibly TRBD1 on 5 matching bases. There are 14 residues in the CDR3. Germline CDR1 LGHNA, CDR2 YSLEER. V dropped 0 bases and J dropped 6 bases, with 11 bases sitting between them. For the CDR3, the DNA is TGCGCCAGCAGCCAAGAAGGCTGGGGGGCTGAAGCTTTCTTT. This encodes CASSQEGWGAEAFF.